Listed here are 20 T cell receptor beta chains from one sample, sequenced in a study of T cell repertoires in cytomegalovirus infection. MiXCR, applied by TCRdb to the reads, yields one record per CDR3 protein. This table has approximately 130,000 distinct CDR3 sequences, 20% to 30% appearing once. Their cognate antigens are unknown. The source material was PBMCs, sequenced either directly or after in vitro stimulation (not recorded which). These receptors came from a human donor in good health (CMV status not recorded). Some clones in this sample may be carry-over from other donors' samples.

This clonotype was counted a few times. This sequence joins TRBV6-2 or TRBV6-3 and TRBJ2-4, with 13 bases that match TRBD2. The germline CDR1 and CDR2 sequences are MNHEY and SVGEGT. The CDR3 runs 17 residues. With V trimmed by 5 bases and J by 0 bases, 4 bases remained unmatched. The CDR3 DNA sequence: TGTGCCAGCAGTCCTGGGACTAGCGGGATAGCCAAAAACATTCAGTACTTC. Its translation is CASSPGTSGIAKNIQYF.

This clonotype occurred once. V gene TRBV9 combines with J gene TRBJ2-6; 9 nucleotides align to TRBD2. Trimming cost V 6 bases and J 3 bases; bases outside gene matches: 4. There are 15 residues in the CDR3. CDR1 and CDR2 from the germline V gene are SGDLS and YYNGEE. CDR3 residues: CASTSGTLGANVLTF. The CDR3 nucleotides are TGTGCCAGCACTAGCGGGACCCTTGGGGCCAACGTCCTGACTTTC. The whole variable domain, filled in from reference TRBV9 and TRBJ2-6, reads DSGVTQTPKHLITATGQRVTLRCSPRSGDLSVYWYQQSLDQGLQFLIQYYNGEERAKGNILERFSAQQFPDLHSELNLSSLELGDSALYFCASTSGTLGANVLTFGAGSRLTVL.

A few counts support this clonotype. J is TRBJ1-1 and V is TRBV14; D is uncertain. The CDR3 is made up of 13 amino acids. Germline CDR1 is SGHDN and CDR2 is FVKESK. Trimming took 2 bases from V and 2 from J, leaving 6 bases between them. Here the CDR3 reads CASSQSINTEAFF. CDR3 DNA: TGTGCCAGCAGCCAATCAATCAACACTGAAGCTTTCTTT.

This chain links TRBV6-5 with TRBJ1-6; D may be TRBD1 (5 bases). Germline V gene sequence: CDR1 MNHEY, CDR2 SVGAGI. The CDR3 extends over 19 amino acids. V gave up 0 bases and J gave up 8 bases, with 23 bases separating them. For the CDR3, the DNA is TGTGCCAGCAGTTACTCGGGTGTAGGTGCTGGGGGGGGAGATTCACCCCTCCACTTT. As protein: CASSYSGVGAGGGDSPLHF.

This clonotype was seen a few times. The CDR3 sequence is CASSGLNTYEQYF. CDR3 DNA sequence: TGTGCCAGCAGCGGACTGAATACCTACGAGCAGTACTTC. The gene calls are TRBV27 and TRBJ2-7, with a tentative D call TRBD2 (5 bases). This CDR3 has 13 amino acids. Germline V gives CDR1 MNHEY, CDR2 SMNVEV (reference sequence). Trimming took off 6 bases at V and 2 bases at J, with 11 bases between the two ends.

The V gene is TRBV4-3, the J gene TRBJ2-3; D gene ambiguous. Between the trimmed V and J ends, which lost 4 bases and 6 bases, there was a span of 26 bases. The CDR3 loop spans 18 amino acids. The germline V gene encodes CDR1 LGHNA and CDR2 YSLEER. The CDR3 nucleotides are TGCGCCAGCAGCCCTACGTTAAGCGTCCTTTTTACCCCCGATACGCAGTATTTT. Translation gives CASSPTLSVLFTPDTQYF.

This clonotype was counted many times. CDR3 residues: CASSRQDSNQPQHF. The CDR3 bases are TGTGCCAGCAGCCGCCAGGATAGCAATCAGCCCCAGCATTTT. V usage is TRBV12-3 or TRBV12-4 and J usage is TRBJ1-5, with D uncertain. The CDR3 runs 14 residues. With 6 bases removed from V and 0 bases from J, the gap between germline ends came to 9 bases.

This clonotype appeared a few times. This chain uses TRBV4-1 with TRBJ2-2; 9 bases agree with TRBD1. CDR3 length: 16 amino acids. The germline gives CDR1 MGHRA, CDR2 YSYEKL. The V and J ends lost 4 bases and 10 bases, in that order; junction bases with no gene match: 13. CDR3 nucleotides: TGCGCCAGCAGCCTCTTCACCGGGACAGGGCGGAAGGAGCTGTTTTTT. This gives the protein CASSLFTGTGRKELFF.

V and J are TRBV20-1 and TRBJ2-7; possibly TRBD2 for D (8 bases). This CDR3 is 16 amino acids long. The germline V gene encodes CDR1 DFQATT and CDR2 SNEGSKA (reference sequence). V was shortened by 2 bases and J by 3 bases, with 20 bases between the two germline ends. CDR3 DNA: TGCAGTGCTAGAACCCTTAGCGGGACAGCGGTCTACGAGCAGTACTTC. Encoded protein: CSARTLSGTAVYEQYF.

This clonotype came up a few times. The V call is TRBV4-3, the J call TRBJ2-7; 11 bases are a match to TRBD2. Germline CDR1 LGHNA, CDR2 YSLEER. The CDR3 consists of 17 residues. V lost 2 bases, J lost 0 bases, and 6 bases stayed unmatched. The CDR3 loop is CASSQPSGRHASYEQYV. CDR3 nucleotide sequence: TGCGCCAGCAGCCAACCTAGCGGGAGGCACGCCTCCTACGAGCAGTACGTC.

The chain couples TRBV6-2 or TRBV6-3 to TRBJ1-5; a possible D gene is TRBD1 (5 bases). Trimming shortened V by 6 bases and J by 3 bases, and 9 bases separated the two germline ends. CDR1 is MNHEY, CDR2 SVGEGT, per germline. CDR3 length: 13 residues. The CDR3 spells CASSQGFNQPQHF. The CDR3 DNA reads TGTGCCAGCAGCCAGGGTTTCAATCAGCCCCAGCATTTT.

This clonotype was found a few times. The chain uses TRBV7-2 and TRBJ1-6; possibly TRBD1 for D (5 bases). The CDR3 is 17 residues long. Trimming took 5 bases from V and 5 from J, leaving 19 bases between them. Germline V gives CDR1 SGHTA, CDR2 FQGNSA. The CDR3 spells CASSGTWAGDNNSPLHF. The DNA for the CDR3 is TGTGCCAGCAGCGGGACTTGGGCGGGGGATAATAATTCACCCCTCCACTTT.

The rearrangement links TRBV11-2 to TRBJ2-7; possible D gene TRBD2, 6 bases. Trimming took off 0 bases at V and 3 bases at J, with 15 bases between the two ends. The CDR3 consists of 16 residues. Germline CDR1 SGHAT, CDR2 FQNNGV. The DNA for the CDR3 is TGTGCCAGCAGCTTAGATATGACTAGGGCTGTCTACGAGCAGTACGTC. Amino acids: CASSLDMTRAVYEQYV.

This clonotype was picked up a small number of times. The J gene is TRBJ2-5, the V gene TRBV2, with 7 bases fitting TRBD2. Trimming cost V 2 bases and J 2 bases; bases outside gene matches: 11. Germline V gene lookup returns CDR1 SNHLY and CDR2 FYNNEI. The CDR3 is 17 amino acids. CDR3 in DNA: TGTGCCAGCAGTGAATTGGTGGCTAGCGGATCTCAAGAGACCCAGTACTTC. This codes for CASSELVASGSQETQYF.

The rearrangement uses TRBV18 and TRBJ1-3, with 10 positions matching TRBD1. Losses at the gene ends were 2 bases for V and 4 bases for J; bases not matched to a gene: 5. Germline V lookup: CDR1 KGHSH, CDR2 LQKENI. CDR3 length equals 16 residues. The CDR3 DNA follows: TGTGCCAGCTCACCAAGACAGGGGGCGACCGGAAACACCATATATTTT. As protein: CASSPRQGATGNTIYF.

CDR3 protein: CAWISGPRKSPLHF. The CDR3 nucleotides are TGTGCCTGGATCTCCGGGCCCCGAAAATCACCCCTCCACTTT. The chain joins TRBV30 to TRBJ1-6; D is ambiguous. Trimming left V 4 bases short and J 10 bases short, with 17 bases between. This CDR3 contains 14 residues. Germline CDR1 GTSNPN, CDR2 SVGIG (reference sequence). The variable domain in full, with the rest retrieved from reference TRBV30 and TRBJ1-6, is SQTIHQWPATLVQPVGSPLSLECTVEGTSNPNLYWYRQAAGRGLQLLFYSVGIGQISSEVPQNLSASRPQDRQFILSSKKLLLSDSGFYLCAWISGPRKSPLHFGNGTRLTVT.

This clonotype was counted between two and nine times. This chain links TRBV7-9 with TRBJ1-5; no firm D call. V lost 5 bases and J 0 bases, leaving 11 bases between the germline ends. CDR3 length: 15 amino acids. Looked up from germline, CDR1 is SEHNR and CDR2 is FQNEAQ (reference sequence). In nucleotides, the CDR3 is TGTGCCAGCAGCCGTGACGCGAGTAGCAATCAGCCCCAGCATTTT. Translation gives CASSRDASSNQPQHF.

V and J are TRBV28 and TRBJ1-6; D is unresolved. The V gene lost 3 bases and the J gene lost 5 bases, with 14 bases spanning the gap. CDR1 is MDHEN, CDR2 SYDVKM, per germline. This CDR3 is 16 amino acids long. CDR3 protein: CASSFKRWTNNSPLHF. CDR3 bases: TGTGCCAGCAGTTTTAAACGATGGACGAATAATTCACCCCTCCACTTT.

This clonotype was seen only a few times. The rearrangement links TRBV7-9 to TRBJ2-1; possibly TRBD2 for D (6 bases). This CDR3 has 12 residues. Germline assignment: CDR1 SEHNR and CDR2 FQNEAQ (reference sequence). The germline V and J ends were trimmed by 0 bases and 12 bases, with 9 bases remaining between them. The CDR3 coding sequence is TGTGCCAGCAGCTTAGCGCCAGCGGGGCAGTTCTTC. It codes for CASSLAPAGQFF.

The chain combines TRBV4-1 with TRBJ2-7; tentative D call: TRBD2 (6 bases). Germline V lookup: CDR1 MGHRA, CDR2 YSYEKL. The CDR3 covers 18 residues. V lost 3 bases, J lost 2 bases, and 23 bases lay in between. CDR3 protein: CASSQGLASFVKAYEQYF. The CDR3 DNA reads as TGCGCCAGCAGCCAGGGGCTAGCGAGCTTCGTCAAAGCCTACGAGCAGTACTTC.